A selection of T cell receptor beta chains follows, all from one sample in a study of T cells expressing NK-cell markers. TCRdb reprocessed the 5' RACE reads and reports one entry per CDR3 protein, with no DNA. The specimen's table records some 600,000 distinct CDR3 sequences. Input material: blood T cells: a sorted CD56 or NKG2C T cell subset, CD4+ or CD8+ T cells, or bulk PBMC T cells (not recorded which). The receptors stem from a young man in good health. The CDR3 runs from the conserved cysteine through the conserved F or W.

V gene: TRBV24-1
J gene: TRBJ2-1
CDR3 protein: CATSDRTGGHNEQFF

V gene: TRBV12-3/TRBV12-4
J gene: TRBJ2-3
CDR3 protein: CASSVPSFTDTQYF

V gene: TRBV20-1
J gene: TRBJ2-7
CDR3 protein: CSAPQGGPTSYEQYF

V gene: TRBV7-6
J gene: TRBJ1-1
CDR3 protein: CASSWTGGGSEAFF

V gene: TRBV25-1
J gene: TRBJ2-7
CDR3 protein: CASSPPRGTYQYF

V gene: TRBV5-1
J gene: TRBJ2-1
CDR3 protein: CASRDDSYNEQFF

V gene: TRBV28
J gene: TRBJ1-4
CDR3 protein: CASSPPTREKLFF

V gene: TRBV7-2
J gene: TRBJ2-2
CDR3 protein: CASCQGEWAGELFF

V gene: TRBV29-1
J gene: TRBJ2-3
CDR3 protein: CSVLGLAETDTQYF

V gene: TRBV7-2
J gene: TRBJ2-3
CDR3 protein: CASSLAASGPITDTQYF

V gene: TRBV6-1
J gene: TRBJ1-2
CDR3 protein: CASRSPSQRGYTF

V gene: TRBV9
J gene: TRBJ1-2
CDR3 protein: CASSGHRLGQGLFGYTF

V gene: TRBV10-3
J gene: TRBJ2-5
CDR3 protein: CAISDGLAGFLETQYF

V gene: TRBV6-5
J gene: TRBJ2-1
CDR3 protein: CASSNLRQGEQFF

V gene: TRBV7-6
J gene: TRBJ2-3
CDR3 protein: CASSLATRGHTQYF

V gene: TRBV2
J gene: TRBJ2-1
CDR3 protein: CAVLNGDNEQFF

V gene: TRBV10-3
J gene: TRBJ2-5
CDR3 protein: CAISPHRQTFQETQYF

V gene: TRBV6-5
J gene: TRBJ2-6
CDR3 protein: CASSSYGAGFTSGANVLTF

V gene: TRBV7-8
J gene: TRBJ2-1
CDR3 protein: CASSPSRTTQYNEQFF

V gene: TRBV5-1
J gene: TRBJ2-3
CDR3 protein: CASSWKRDVSPDTQYF

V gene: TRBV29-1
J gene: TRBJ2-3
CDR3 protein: CSVGFRVFSTDTQYF

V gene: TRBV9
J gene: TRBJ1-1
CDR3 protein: CASSPRSGLGEAFF

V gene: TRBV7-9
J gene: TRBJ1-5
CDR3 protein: CASSSEGTGNQPQHF

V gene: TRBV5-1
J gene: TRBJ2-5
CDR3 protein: CASSGVGQGDLETQYF

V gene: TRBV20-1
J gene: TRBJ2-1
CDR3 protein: CSARVQPRYNEQFF

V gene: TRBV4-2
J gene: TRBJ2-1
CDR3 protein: CASSQDWSVGYNEQFF

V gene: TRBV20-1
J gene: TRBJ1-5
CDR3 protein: CSARGGASSNQPQHF

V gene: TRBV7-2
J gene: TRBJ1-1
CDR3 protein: CASSLDSQGDAFF

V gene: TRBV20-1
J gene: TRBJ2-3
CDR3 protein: CSASSGELANTDTQYF

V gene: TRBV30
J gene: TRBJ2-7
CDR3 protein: CAWKNREAYEQYF

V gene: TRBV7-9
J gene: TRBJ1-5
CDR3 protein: CASSLSSLGGFQPQHF

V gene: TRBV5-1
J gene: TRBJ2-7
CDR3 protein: CASSLFSTTSYEQYF

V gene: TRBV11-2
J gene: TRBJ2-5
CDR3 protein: CASSFGLRETQYF

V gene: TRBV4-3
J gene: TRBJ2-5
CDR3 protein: CASSQDPGGAQYF

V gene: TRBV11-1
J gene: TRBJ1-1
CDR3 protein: CASSRDRNQDTEAFF

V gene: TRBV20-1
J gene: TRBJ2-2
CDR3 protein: CSAISYPTGELFF

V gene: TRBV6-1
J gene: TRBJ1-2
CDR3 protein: CASRKEGVLYGYTF

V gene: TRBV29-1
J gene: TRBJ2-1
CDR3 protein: CSVGDFGTEQFF

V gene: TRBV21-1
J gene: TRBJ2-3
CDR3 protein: CASSNWLAGVNPDTQYF